Shown below are 4 T cell receptor beta chains from a single sample sequenced in a study of T-cell reconstitution after alpha-beta-depleted transplantation in children. The TCRbeta library incorporated unique molecular identifiers. TCRdb reprocessed the PCR reads via MiXCR and lists one record per CDR3 protein. The sample lists about 74,000 distinct CDR3 sequences, 11% to 15% occurring once. The sequencing used PBMCs, mostly from graft donor cells, collected 180 days after TCRalphabeta/CD19-depleted stem cell transplant. The origin of the receptors is a male patient under 10 years old who had a stem cell transplant for acute lymphoblastic leukemia, so the T cells may come from the graft donor.

The chain recombines TRBV10-3 with TRBJ2-7, with TRBD1 matching over 7 bases. V lost 2 bases to trimming and J lost 0 bases; unmatched junction nucleotides: 4. Germline CDR1 and CDR2: ENHRY and SYGVKD. The CDR3 is made up of 15 amino acids. The chain's CDR3 is CAISETGQNSYEQYF. CDR3 DNA: TGTGCCATCAGTGAGACGGGACAGAACTCCTACGAGCAGTACTTC.

This clonotype was detected a few times. Germline and junction disagree at one end, which may indicate a read error. The rearrangement links TRBV7-7 to TRBJ2-5, with D possibly matching TRBD2 (5 bases). The CDR3 spans 17 residues. Germline CDR1 reads SSHAT; CDR2 reads FNYEAQ (reference sequence). The CDR3 loop reads CASSLRSNSRREETQYF. CDR3 DNA sequence: TGTGCTAGCAGCTTAAGATCTAATTCTCGGCGGGAAGAGACCCAGTACTTC.

This clonotype has only a few counts. This chain links TRBV5-6 with TRBJ2-4, with D hard to call. This CDR3 has 15 amino acids. Germline V lookup: CDR1 SGHDT, CDR2 YYEEEE. With 7 bases removed from V and 1 base from J, the gap between germline ends came to 15 bases. The CDR3 here is CASAPRVGAKNIQYF. CDR3 nucleotides: TGTGCCAGCGCCCCTAGGGTGGGGGCCAAAAACATTCAGTACTTC.

The chain carries TRBV20-1 and TRBJ2-4; no clear D gene. V lost 6 bases to trimming and J lost 0 bases, with 9 bases between them. CDR3 size: 13 residues. Germline lookup yields CDR1 DFQATT and CDR2 SNEGSKA (reference sequence). CDR3 sequence reads: CSAARGAKNIQYF. The CDR3 nucleotides read TGCAGTGCCGCTAGAGGAGCCAAAAACATTCAGTACTTC.